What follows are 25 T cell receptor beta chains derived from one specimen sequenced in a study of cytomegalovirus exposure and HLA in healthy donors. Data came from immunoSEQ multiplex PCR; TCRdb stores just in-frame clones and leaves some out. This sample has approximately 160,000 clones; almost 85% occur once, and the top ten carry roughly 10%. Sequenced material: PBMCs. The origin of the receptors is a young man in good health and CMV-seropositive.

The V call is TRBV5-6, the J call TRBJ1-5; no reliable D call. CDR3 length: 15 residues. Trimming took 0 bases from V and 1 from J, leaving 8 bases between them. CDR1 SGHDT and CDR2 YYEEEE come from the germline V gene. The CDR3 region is CASSLGLRSNQPQHF. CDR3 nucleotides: TGTGCCAGCAGCTTGGGGTTGCGGAGCAATCAGCCCCAGCATTTT.

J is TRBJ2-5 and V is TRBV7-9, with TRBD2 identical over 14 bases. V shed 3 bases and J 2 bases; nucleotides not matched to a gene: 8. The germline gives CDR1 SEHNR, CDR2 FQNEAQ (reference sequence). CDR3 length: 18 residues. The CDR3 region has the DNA TGTGCCAGCAGCTTGGCGACTAGCGGGGGGGCTTGGCAAGAGACCCAGTACTTC. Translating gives CASSLATSGGAWQETQYF.

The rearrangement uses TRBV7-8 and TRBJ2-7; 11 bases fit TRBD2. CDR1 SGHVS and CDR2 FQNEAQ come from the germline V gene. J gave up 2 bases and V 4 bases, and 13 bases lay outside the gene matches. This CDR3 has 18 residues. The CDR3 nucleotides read TGTGCCAGCAGCTATGGACTAGCGGGCTACGCGGGGCCCTACGAGCAGTACTTC. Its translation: CASSYGLAGYAGPYEQYF.

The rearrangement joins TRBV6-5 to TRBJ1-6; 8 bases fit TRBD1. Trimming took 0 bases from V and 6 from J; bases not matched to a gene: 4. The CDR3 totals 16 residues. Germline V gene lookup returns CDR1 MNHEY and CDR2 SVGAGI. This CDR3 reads CASSYSGQGFNSPLHF. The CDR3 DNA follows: TGTGCCAGCAGTTACTCCGGACAGGGTTTTAATTCACCCCTCCACTTT.

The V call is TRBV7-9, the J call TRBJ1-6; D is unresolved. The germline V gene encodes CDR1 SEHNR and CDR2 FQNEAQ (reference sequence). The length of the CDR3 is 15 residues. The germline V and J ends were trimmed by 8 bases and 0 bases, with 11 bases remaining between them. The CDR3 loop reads CASPPRDSYNSPLHF. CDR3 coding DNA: TGTGCCAGCCCCCCAAGAGACTCCTATAATTCACCCCTCCACTTT.

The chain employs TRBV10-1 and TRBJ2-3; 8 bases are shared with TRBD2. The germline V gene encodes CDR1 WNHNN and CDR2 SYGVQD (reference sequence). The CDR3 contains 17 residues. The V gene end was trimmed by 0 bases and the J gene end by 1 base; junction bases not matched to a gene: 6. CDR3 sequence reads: CASSESYGRGGTDTQYF. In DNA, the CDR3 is TGCGCCAGCAGTGAGTCGTACGGGAGGGGAGGCACAGATACGCAGTATTTT.

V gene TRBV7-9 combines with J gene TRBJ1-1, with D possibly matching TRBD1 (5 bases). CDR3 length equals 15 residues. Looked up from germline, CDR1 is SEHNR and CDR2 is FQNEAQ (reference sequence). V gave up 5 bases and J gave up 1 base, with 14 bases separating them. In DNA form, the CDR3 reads TGTGCCAGCAGCCAACGAGGCGGGGGGAACACTGAAGCTTTCTTT. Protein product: CASSQRGGGNTEAFF.

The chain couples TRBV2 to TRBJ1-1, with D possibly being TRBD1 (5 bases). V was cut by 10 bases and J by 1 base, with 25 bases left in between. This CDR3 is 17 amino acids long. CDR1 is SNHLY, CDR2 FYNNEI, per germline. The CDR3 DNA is TGTGCCACCCACGGGCGGGGACGCCGGGTTAGGAACACTGAAGCTTTCTTT. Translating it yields CATHGRGRRVRNTEAFF.

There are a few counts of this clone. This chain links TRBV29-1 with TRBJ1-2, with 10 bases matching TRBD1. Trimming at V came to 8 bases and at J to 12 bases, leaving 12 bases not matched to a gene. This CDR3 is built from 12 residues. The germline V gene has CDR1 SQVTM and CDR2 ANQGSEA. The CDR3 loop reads CSTTGTGDFHTF. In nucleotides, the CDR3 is TGCAGCACAACCGGGACAGGGGATTTCCACACCTTC.

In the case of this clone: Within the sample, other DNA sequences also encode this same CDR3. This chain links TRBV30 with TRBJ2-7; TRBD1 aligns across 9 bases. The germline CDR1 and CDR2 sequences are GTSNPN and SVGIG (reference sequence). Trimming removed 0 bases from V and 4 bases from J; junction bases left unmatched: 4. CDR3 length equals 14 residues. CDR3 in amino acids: CAWSVGTGSYEQYF. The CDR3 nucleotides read TGTGCCTGGAGTGTCGGGACAGGGTCTTACGAGCAGTACTTC.

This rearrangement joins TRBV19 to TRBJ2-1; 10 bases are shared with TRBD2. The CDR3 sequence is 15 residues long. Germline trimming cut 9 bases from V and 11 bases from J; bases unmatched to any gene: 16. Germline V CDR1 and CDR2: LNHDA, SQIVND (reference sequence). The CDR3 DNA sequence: TGTGCCAGCTCCTCCTGGACTAGCGGAACAATGAAGCAGTTCTTC. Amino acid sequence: CASSSWTSGTMKQFF.

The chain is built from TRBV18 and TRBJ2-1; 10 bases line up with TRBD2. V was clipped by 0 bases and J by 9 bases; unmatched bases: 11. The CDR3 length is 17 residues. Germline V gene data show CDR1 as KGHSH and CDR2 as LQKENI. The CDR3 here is CASSPPTSGGVLGEQFF. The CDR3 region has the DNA TGTGCCAGCTCACCACCGACAAGCGGGGGGGTCTTAGGTGAGCAGTTCTTC.

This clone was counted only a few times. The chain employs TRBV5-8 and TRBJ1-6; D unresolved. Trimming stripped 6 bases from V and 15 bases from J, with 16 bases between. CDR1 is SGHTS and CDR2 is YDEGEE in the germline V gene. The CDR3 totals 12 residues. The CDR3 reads CASNPGEGNLHF. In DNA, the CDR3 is TGTGCCAGCAACCCGGGAGAGGGCAACCTCCACTTT.

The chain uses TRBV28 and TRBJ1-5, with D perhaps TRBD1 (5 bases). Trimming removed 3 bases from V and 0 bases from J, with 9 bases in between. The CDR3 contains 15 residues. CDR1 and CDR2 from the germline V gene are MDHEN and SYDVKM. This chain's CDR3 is CASSFRGNSNQPQHF. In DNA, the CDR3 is TGTGCCAGCAGTTTTAGGGGAAATAGCAATCAGCCCCAGCATTTT. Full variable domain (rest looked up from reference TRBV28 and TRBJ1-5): DVKVTQSSRYLVKRTGEKVFLECVQDMDHENMFWYRQDPGLGLRLIYFSYDVKMKEKGDIPEGYSVSREKKERFSLILESASTNQTSMYLCASSFRGNSNQPQHFGDGTRLSIL.

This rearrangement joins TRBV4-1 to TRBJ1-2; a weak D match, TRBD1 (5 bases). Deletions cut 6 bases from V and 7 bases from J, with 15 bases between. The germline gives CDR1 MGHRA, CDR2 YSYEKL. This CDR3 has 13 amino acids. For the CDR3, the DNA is TGCGCCAGCAGTCTCAGGGTAGACTCTGGCTACACCTTC. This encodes CASSLRVDSGYTF.

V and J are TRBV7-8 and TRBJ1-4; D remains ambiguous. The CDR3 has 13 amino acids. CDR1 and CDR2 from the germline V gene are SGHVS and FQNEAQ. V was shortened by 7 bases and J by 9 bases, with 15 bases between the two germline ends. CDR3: CASTAAGIKKLFF. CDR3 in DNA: TGTGCCAGCACCGCGGCCGGGATTAAAAAACTGTTTTTT. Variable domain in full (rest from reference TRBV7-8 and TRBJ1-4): GAGVSQSPRYKVAKRGQDVALRCDPISGHVSLFWYQQALGQGPEFLTYFQNEAQLDKSGLPSDRFFAERPEGSVSTLKIQRTQQEDSAVYLCASTAAGIKKLFFGSGTQLSVL.

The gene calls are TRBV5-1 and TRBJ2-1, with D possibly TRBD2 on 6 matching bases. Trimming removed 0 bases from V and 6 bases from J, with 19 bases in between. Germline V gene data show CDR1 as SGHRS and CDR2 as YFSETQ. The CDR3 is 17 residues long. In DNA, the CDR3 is TGCGCCAGCAGCTTGGTTGGGGGGATGAAGCACGGCAATGAGCAGTTCTTC. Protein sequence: CASSLVGGMKHGNEQFF.

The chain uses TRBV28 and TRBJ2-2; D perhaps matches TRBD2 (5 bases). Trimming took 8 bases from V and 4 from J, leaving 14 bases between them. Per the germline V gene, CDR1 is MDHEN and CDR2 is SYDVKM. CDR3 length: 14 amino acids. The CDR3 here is CASLVERTTGELFF. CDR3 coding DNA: TGTGCCAGCCTGGTGGAGCGGACCACCGGGGAGCTGTTTTTT.

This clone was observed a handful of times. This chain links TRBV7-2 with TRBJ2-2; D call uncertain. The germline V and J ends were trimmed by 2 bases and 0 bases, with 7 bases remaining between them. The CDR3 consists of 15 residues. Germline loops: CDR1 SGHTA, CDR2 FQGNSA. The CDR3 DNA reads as TGTGCCAGCAGCTTAAGCTCCGCGAACACCGGGGAGCTGTTTTTT. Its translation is CASSLSSANTGELFF.

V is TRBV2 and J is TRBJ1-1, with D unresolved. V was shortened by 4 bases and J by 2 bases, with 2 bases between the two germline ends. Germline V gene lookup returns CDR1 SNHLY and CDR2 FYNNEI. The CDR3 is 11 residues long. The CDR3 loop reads CASSVNTEAFF. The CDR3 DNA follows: TGTGCCAGCAGTGTAAACACTGAAGCTTTCTTT.

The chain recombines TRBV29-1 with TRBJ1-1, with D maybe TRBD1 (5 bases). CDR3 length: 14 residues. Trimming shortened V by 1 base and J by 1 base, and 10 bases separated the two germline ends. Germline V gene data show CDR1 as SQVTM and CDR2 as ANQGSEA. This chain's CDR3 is CSVEAAGWNTEAFF. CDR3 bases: TGCAGCGTTGAAGCAGCAGGGTGGAACACTGAAGCTTTCTTT.

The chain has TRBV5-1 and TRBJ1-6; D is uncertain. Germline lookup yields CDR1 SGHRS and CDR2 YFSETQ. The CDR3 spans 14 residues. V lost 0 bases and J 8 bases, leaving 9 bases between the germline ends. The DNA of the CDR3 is TGCGCCAGCAGCTTGGTCCGGAGATATTCACCCCTCCACTTT. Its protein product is CASSLVRRYSPLHF. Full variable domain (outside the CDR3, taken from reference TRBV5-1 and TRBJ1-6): KAGVTQTPRYLIKTRGQQVTLSCSPISGHRSVSWYQQTPGQGLQFLFEYFSETQRNKGNFPGRFSGRQFSNSRSEMNVSTLELGDSALYLCASSLVRRYSPLHFGNGTRLTVT.

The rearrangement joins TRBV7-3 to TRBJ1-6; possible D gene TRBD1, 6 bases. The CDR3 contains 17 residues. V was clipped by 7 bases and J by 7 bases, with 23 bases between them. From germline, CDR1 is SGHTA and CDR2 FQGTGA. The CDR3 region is CASKLGAGVSGNSPLHF. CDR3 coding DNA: TGTGCCAGCAAATTGGGGGCCGGGGTGTCGGGAAATTCACCCCTCCACTTT.

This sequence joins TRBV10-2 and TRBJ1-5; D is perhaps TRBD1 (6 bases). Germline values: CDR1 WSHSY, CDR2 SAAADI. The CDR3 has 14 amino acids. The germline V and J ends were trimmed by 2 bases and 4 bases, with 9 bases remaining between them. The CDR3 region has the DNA TGCGCCAGCAGTGAGAACAGGGAGAATCAGCCCCAGCATTTT. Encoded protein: CASSENRENQPQHF.

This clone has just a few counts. In nucleotides, the CDR3 is TGTGCCAGCACCGGTTGGGGGACACTGAACACTGAAGCTTTCTTT. The encoded protein is CASTGWGTLNTEAFF. The genes are TRBV28 and TRBJ1-1; D is perhaps TRBD1 (6 bases). V was cut by 7 bases and J by 0 bases, with 15 bases left in between. The CDR3 spans 15 residues. The germline CDR1 and CDR2 sequences are MDHEN and SYDVKM.